The source of this TCR beta chain is a study of T-cell reconstitution after alpha-beta-depleted transplantation in children. The TCRbeta library was prepared with unique molecular identifiers. TCRdb re-called the PCR reads through MiXCR, storing one row per CDR3 protein. Of hundreds of thousands of distinct CDR3 sequences detected, approximately 32% appear once; the ten largest clones hold 2% to 2.5%. A few counts support this clonotype. Germline V gene sequence: CDR1 SGHAT, CDR2 FQDESV (reference sequence). CDR3 length: 12 residues. Trimming took off 7 bases at V and 5 bases at J, with 12 bases between the two ends.

The origin of this receptor is a human donor who donated a stem cell graft to a child with aplastic anemia. Sequencing used PBMCs from the stem cell graft donor, obtained from the stem cell graft. V usage is TRBV11-1 and J usage is TRBJ2-7; D is possibly TRBD1 (6 bases). CDR3: CASNRPGDEQYV. CDR3 bases: TGTGCCAGCAACCGCCCAGGGGACGAGCAGTACGTC.